This paragraph covers one TCR beta chain sequence. Its antigen is unidentified. This entry is derived from a study of T cells in Graves' hyperthyroidism and ophthalmopathy. Notes on the study in general: Expanded thyroid clonotypes (above 0.001) were mostly also found in blood. Onset of ophthalmopathy came a median around 7.1 months after the model predicted it.

RNA transcripts provided the source from which TCR beta CDR3 regions were amplified. Primed by the HTBI set, a first-round RT-PCR was run on the TCR CDR3. TCRdb ran MiXCR on the multiplex PCR reads and lists one entry per CDR3 protein. The data contain 730,000 or so distinct CDR3 sequences, approximately 19% of them singletons. This CDR3 region has 13 residues. Germline V lookup: CDR1 LNHDA, CDR2 SQIVND (reference sequence). The trim removed 6 bases at V and 6 bases at J, leaving 4 bases unmatched. Those with hyperthyroidism were 18 to 65 years old, newly diagnosed, and ill for under 2 months. PBMCs were obtained from roughly 10 ml fresh peripheral blood.

The receptor comes from a woman in her 50s with Graves' hyperthyroidism that later progressed to Graves' ophthalmopathy. V usage is TRBV19 and J usage is TRBJ1-2, with 10 bases matching TRBD1. The sequenced sample consisted of blood. The CDR3 nucleotides are TGTGCCAGTAGAGGGGGACAGGGGAATGGCTACACCTTC. As protein: CASRGGQGNGYTF. Variable domain in full (rest from reference TRBV19 and TRBJ1-2): DGGITQSPKYLFRKEGQNVTLSCEQNLNHDAMYWYRQDPGQGLRLIYYSQIVNDFQKGDIAEGYSVSREKKESFPLTVTSAQKNPTAFYLCASRGGQGNGYTFGSGTRLTVV.